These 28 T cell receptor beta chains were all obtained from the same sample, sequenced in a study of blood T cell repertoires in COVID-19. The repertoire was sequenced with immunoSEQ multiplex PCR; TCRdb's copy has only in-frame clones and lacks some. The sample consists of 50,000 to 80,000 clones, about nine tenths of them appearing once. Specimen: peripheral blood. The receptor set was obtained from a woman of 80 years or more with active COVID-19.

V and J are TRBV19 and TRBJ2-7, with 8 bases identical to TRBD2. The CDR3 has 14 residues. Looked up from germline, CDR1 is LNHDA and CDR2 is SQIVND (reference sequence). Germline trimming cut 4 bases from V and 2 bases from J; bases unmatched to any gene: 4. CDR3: CASSSRGGTYEQYF. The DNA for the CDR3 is TGTGCCAGTAGTAGCCGGGGGGGGACCTACGAGCAGTACTTC. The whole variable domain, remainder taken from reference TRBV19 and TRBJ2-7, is DGGITQSPKYLFRKEGQNVTLSCEQNLNHDAMYWYRQDPGQGLRLIYYSQIVNDFQKGDIAEGYSVSREKKESFPLTVTSAQKNPTAFYLCASSSRGGTYEQYFGPGTRLTVT.

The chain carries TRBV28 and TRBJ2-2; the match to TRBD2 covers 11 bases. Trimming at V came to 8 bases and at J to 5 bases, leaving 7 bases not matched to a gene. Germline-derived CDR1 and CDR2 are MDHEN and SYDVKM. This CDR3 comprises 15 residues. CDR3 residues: CASVGGLAGTGELFF. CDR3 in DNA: TGTGCCAGCGTTGGAGGACTAGCGGGTACCGGGGAGCTGTTTTTT.

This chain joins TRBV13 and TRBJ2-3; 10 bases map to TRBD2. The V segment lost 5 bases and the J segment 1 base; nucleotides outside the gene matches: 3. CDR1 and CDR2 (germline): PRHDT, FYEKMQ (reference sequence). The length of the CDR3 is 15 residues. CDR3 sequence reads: CASSPGTSGTDTQYF. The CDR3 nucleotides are TGTGCCAGCAGCCCCGGGACTAGCGGCACAGATACGCAGTATTTT.

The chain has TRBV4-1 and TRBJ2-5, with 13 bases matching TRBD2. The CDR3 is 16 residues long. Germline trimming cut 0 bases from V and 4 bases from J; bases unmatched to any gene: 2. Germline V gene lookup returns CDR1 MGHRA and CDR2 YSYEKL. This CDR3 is CASSQELAGGPETQYF. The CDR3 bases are TGCGCCAGCAGCCAAGAACTAGCGGGAGGGCCAGAGACCCAGTACTTC.

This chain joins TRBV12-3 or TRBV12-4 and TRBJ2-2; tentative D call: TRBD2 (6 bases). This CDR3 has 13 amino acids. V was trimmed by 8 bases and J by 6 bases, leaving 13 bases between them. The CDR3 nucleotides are TGTGCCAGCGGTAAAGGAGGGTCCGGGGAGCTGTTTTTT. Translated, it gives CASGKGGSGELFF.

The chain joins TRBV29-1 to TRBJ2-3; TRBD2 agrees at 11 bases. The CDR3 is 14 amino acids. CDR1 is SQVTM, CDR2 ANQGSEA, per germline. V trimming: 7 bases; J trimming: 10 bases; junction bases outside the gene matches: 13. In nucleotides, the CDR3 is TGCAGCGCCATGGGACTAGCGGACAATGATCCGCAGTATTTT. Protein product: CSAMGLADNDPQYF.

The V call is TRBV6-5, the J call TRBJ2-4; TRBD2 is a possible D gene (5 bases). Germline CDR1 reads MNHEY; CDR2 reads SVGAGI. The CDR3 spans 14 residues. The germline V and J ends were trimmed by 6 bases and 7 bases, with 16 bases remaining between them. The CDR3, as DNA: TGTGCCAGCAGCGAGCTCCCCCGAGGGAACATTCAGTACTTC. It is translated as CASSELPRGNIQYF.

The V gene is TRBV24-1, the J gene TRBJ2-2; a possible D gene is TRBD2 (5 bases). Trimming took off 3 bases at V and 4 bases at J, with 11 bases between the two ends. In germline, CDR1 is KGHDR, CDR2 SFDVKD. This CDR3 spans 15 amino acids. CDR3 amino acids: CATSDGGRVTGELFF. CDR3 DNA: TGTGCCACCAGTGATGGAGGTAGGGTCACCGGGGAGCTGTTTTTT.

The CDR3 DNA reads TGTGCCAGCAGCCAACGGGGACAGGGGAGGAACTATGGCTACACCTTC. It translates to CASSQRGQGRNYGYTF. This chain uses TRBV3-1 (or the pseudogene TRBV3-2) with TRBJ1-2; 10 bases match TRBD1. J gave up 2 bases and V 2 bases, and 5 bases lay outside the gene matches. This CDR3 contains 16 residues. Germline CDR1 is LGHDT and CDR2 is YNNKEL (reference sequence).

CDR3 residues: CASSYTGDFGYTF. The DNA for the CDR3 is TGTGCCAGTAGTTATACAGGTGATTTTGGCTACACCTTC. The V gene is TRBV19, the J gene TRBJ1-2; possible D gene TRBD1, 5 bases. Germline V gene data show CDR1 as LNHDA and CDR2 as SQIVND (reference sequence). This CDR3 spans 13 amino acids. V was clipped by 5 bases and J by 7 bases, with 14 bases between them.

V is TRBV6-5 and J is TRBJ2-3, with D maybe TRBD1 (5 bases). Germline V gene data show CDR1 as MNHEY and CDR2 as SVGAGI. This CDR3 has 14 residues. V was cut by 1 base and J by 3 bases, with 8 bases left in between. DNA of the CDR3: TGTGCCAGCAGTTACTGGCAGGGTACAGATACGCAGTATTTT. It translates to CASSYWQGTDTQYF.

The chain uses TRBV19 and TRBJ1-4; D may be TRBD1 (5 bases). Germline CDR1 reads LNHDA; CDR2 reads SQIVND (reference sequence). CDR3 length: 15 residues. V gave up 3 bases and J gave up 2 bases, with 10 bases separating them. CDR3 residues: CASSINWGTNEKLFF. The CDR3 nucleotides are TGTGCCAGTAGTATTAACTGGGGCACTAATGAAAAACTGTTTTTT.

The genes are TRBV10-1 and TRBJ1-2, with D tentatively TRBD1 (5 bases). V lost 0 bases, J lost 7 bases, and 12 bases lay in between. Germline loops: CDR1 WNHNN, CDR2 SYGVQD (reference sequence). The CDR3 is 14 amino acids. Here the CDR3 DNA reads TGCGCCAGCAGTGAGTCGCCAGGACAAAGTGGCTACACCTTC. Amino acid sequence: CASSESPGQSGYTF.

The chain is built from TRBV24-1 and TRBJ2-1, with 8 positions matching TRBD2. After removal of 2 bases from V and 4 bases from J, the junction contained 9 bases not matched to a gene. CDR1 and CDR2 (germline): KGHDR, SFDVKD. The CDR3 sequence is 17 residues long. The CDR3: CATSDSAGRGVYNEQFF. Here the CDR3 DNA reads TGTGCCACCAGTGATTCCGCCGGGCGGGGGGTTTACAATGAGCAGTTCTTC.

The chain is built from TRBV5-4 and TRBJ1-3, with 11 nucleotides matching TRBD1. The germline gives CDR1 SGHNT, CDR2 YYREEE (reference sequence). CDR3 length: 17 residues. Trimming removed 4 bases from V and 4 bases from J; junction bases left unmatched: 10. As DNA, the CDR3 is TGTGCCAGCAGCCGGGCACCGGGACAGGGGGAAGGAAACACCATATATTTT. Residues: CASSRAPGQGEGNTIYF.

CDR3 amino acids: CASSPLAGSSYNEQFF. The CDR3 DNA reads TGTGCCAGCAGTCCTCTAGCGGGAAGCTCCTACAATGAGCAGTTCTTC. The gene calls are TRBV27 and TRBJ2-1; TRBD2 matches 9 bases. The CDR3 is 16 amino acids. Germline CDR1 MNHEY, CDR2 SMNVEV (reference sequence). J gave up 0 bases and V 5 bases, and 5 bases lay outside the gene matches.

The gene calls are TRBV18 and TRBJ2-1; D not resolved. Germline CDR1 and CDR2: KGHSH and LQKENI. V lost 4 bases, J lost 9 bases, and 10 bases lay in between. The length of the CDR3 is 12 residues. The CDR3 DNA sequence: TGTGCCAGCTCACATCCGCAGTCTGAGCAGTTCTTC. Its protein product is CASSHPQSEQFF.

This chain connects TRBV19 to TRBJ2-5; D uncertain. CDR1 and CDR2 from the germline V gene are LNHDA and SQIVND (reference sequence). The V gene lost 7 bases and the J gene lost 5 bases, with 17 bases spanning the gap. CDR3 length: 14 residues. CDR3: CASILSDMSETQYF. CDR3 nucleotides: TGTGCCAGTATCCTATCCGACATGTCCGAGACCCAGTACTTC. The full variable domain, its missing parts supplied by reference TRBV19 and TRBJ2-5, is DGGITQSPKYLFRKEGQNVTLSCEQNLNHDAMYWYRQDPGQGLRLIYYSQIVNDFQKGDIAEGYSVSREKKESFPLTVTSAQKNPTAFYLCASILSDMSETQYFGPGTRLLVL.

This CDR3 reads CASSLGRGRLKVETQYF. Here the CDR3 DNA reads TGTGCCAGCAGTTTGGGCCGGGGTCGTCTGAAGGTGGAGACCCAGTACTTC. V and J are TRBV28 and TRBJ2-5; possibly TRBD2 for D (5 bases). The CDR3 spans 17 residues. Germline CDR1 MDHEN, CDR2 SYDVKM. Trimming removed 3 bases from V and 5 bases from J, with 22 bases in between.

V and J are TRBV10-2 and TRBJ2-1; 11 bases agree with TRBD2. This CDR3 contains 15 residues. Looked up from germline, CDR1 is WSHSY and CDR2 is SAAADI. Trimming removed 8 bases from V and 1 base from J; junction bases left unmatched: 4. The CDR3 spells CASDSGGASYNEQFF. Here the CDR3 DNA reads TGCGCCAGCGATAGCGGGGGGGCTTCCTACAATGAGCAGTTCTTC.

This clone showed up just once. CDR3 sequence: CASSQDPLSTGFGTDTQYF. In DNA form, the CDR3 reads TGCGCCAGCAGCCAAGATCCCCTATCCACAGGGTTCGGGACAGATACGCAGTATTTT. V is TRBV4-1 and J is TRBJ2-3; the D gene is possibly TRBD1 (6 bases). The CDR3 runs to 19 residues. Between the trimmed V and J ends, which lost 0 bases and 3 bases, there was a span of 22 bases. Germline CDR1 is MGHRA and CDR2 is YSYEKL.

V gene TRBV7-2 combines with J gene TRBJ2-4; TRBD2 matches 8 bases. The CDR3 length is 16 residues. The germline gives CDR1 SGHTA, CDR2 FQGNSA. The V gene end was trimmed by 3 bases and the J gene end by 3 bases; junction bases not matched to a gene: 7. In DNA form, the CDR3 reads TGTGCCAGCAGCTTCGCGGGGGGCTTGGTCAAAAACATTCAGTACTTC. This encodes CASSFAGGLVKNIQYF.

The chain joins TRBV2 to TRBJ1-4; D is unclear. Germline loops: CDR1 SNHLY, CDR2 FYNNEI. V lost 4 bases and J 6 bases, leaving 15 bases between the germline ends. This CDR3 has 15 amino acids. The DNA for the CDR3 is TGTGCCAGCAGTGTATCAAGGCAGGCCGATGAAAAACTGTTTTTT. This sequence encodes CASSVSRQADEKLFF.

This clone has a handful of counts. CDR3 protein: CASSLESGEETQYF. CDR3 DNA sequence: TGCGCCAGCAGCTTGGAGTCAGGGGAAGAGACCCAGTACTTC. The chain has TRBV5-1 and TRBJ2-5; a weak D match, TRBD1 (6 bases). V lost 0 bases, J lost 3 bases, and 9 bases lay in between. This CDR3 spans 14 amino acids. Germline V gene sequence: CDR1 SGHRS, CDR2 YFSETQ. Full variable domain (outside the CDR3, taken from reference TRBV5-1 and TRBJ2-5): KAGVTQTPRYLIKTRGQQVTLSCSPISGHRSVSWYQQTPGQGLQFLFEYFSETQRNKGNFPGRFSGRQFSNSRSEMNVSTLELGDSALYLCASSLESGEETQYFGPGTRLLVL.

The CDR3 loop reads CASSRNPDTGDGYTF. In nucleotides, the CDR3 is TGTGCCAGCTCACGAAACCCGGACACTGGGGATGGCTACACCTTC. V and J are TRBV18 and TRBJ1-2; possible D gene TRBD1, 5 bases. Per the germline V gene, CDR1 is KGHSH and CDR2 is LQKENI. V gave up 4 bases and J gave up 6 bases, with 18 bases separating them. The CDR3 covers 15 residues. Based on the CDR3 plus reference TRBV18 and TRBJ1-2, the full variable domain is NAGVMQNPRHLVRRRGQEARLRCSPMKGHSHVYWYRQLPEEGLKFMVYLQKENIIDESGMPKERFSAEFPKEGPSILRIQQVVRGDSAAYFCASSRNPDTGDGYTFGSGTRLTVV.

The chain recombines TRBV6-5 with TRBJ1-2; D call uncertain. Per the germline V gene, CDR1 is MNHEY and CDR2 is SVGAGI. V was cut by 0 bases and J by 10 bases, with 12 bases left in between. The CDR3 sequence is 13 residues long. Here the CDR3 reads CASSYSTGSDYTF. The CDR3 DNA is TGTGCCAGCAGTTACTCGACCGGGTCCGACTACACCTTC.

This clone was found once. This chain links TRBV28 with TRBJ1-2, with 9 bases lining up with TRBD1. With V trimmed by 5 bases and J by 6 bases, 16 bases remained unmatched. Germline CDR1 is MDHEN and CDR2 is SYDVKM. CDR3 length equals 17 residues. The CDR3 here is CASSPPGQGFGFNGYTF. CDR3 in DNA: TGTGCCAGCAGTCCACCGGGACAGGGTTTTGGTTTTAATGGCTACACCTTC.

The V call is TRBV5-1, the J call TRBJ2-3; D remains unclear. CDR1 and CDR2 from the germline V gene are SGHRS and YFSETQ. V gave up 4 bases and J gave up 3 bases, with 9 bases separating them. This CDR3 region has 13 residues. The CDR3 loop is CASSVSGTDTQYF. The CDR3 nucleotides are TGCGCCAGCAGCGTTTCAGGAACAGATACGCAGTATTTT.